What follows are 24 T cell receptor beta chains derived from one specimen sequenced in a study of post-analysis software for immune sequencing data. Whole-study findings and limits: TRBV5-6, TRBV5-1 and TRBV20-1 belonged to a set of a handful of TRBV segments that were more frequent in patients than controls.

cDNA libraries for TCR beta contained unique molecular identifiers. One entry per CDR3 protein results from TCRdb running MiXCR on the PCR reads. There are 800,000 to 950,000 distinct CDR3 sequences in the sample; roughly 58% occur only once, and roughly 4.4% lies in the top ten. The antigens these receptors bind are not known. Sequenced sample: blood. These receptors all stem from a girl between 10 and 17 years old with multiple sclerosis.

In its sample, this clonotype was seen a few times. The gene calls are TRBV7-6 and TRBJ2-5, with 7 bases fitting TRBD2. The CDR3 is 15 residues long. With V trimmed by 4 bases and J by 5 bases, 10 bases remained unmatched. The V gene's germline CDR1 is SGHVS and CDR2 FNYEAQ. CDR3 sequence reads: CASSSLAGLRETQYF. The CDR3 nucleotides are TGTGCCAGCAGCTCCTTAGCGGGCCTCCGGGAGACCCAGTACTTC.

The chain joins TRBV4-1 to TRBJ1-5, with no clear D. The germline V and J ends were trimmed by 0 bases and 0 bases, with 12 bases remaining between them. Germline lookup yields CDR1 MGHRA and CDR2 YSYEKL. The CDR3 has 17 residues. The CDR3 sequence: CASSQDPESFSNQPQHF. The CDR3 DNA is TGCGCCAGCAGCCAAGATCCGGAGTCTTTTAGCAATCAGCCCCAGCATTTT.

CDR3 in DNA: TGTGCCAGCAGTTTGGGACACCTAGGAGGCTACGAGCAGTACTTC. Its translation is CASSLGHLGGYEQYF. The chain links TRBV6-6 to TRBJ2-7; weak D call: TRBD1 (6 bases). V was pared by 4 bases and J by 3 bases, with 16 bases between. Germline CDR1 and CDR2: MNHNY and SVGAGI (reference sequence). CDR3 length equals 15 residues.

The sample holds a few counts of this clonotype. This chain links TRBV9 with TRBJ2-1; possibly TRBD1 for D (6 bases). The DNA end lines up better with TRBJ2-7; the J call may be wrong. This CDR3 has 15 residues. CDR1 and CDR2 (germline): SGDLS, YYNGEE. The CDR3 region has the DNA TGTGCCAGCAGCGTAGGAGCATCGCGTAGGGGGGAGCAGTACTTC. Protein sequence: CASSVGASRRGEQYF.

This clonotype was counted only a few times. The V call is TRBV29-1, the J call TRBJ2-5, with D possibly being TRBD1 (6 bases). Trimming stripped 3 bases from V and 6 bases from J, with 14 bases between. This CDR3 region has 13 residues. Germline lookup yields CDR1 SQVTM and CDR2 ANQGSEA. This CDR3 reads CSVDQGIGKTQYF. The CDR3 region has the DNA TGCAGCGTTGATCAGGGGATAGGAAAGACCCAGTACTTC. The whole variable domain, remainder taken from reference TRBV29-1 and TRBJ2-5, is SAVISQKPSRDICQRGTSLTIQCQVDSQVTMMFWYRQQPGQSLTLIATANQGSEATYESGFVIDKFPISRPNLTFSTLTVSNMSPEDSSIYLCSVDQGIGKTQYFGPGTRLLVL.

This clonotype appeared a few times. This sequence joins TRBV29-1 and TRBJ2-5; 8 bases are shared with TRBD1. The J call may be faulty, since TRBJ2-7 better matches the DNA end. The CDR3 runs 13 residues. The germline V gene encodes CDR1 SQVTM and CDR2 ANQGSEA. The CDR3 reads CSAGQGLRREQYF. CDR3 DNA sequence: TGCAGCGCCGGACAGGGATTAAGACGCGAGCAGTACTTC.

This clonotype was found a few times. The chain joins TRBV20-1 to TRBJ2-7; 11 bases are shared with TRBD1. V gave up 3 bases and J gave up 3 bases; unmatched junction bases: 7. CDR1 and CDR2 (germline): DFQATT, SNEGSKA (reference sequence). CDR3 length: 15 residues. The CDR3 nucleotides are TGCAGTGCTAGCGCCGGGACAGGGGGAAGCTACGAGCAGTACTTC. This sequence encodes CSASAGTGGSYEQYF.

This clonotype was seen a few times. The V and J genes are TRBV20-1 and TRBJ2-4; 11 nucleotides agree with TRBD2. V lost 6 bases to trimming and J lost 0 bases; unmatched junction nucleotides: 4. This CDR3 spans 15 amino acids. From germline, CDR1 is DFQATT and CDR2 SNEGSKA (reference sequence). CDR3 amino acids: CSAGSGRVAKNIQYF. The CDR3 DNA sequence: TGCAGTGCCGGTAGCGGGAGGGTAGCCAAAAACATTCAGTACTTC.

The chain carries TRBV7-2 and TRBJ2-3; D is perhaps TRBD2 (5 bases). V lost 5 bases, J lost 6 bases, and 15 bases lay in between. The V gene's germline CDR1 is SGHTA and CDR2 FQGNSA. The CDR3 has 14 residues. CDR3 nucleotide sequence: TGTGCCAGCAGCACAACTAGGAGAGAGGATACGCAGTATTTT. Translating it yields CASSTTRREDTQYF.

This chain links TRBV5-1 with TRBJ2-7; maybe TRBD1 (6 bases). Germline assignment: CDR1 SGHRS and CDR2 YFSETQ. This CDR3 has 15 amino acids. V was pared by 4 bases and J by 0 bases, with 14 bases between. The CDR3 coding sequence is TGCGCCAGCAGCCCGGGGCTGGGGGCCTCCTACGAGCAGTACTTC. Protein: CASSPGLGASYEQYF. The full variable domain, completed using reference TRBV5-1 and TRBJ2-7, is KAGVTQTPRYLIKTRGQQVTLSCSPISGHRSVSWYQQTPGQGLQFLFEYFSETQRNKGNFPGRFSGRQFSNSRSEMNVSTLELGDSALYLCASSPGLGASYEQYFGPGTRLTVT.

A few counts support this clonotype. The chain employs TRBV2 and TRBJ2-7; D is unclear. The CDR3 sequence is 12 residues long. Trimming removed 6 bases at V and 0 bases at J, with 6 bases between. The germline V gene has CDR1 SNHLY and CDR2 FYNNEI. CDR3 in DNA: TGTGCCAGCAGGAGGCGCTCCTACGAGCAGTACTTC. It translates to CASRRRSYEQYF.

CDR3 loop: CAWSGGGRSGANVLTF. The CDR3 coding sequence is TGTGCCTGGAGTGGTGGGGGGCGGTCAGGGGCCAACGTCCTGACTTTC. The chain carries TRBV30 and TRBJ2-6; the D call may be TRBD1 or TRBD2 (6 bases each). CDR3 length: 16 amino acids. Germline assignment: CDR1 GTSNPN and CDR2 SVGIG (reference sequence). V dropped 1 base and J dropped 4 bases, with 14 bases sitting between them.

CDR3 loop: CSVGTSGSWYEQFF. Written as DNA, the CDR3 is TGCAGCGTGGGGACTAGCGGGAGTTGGTATGAGCAGTTCTTC. The V gene is TRBV29-1, the J gene TRBJ2-1; 14 bases are a match to TRBD2. V lost 6 bases to trimming and J lost 8 bases; unmatched junction nucleotides: 6. Germline assignment: CDR1 SQVTM and CDR2 ANQGSEA. The CDR3 has 14 amino acids.

This clonotype came up a few times. The rearrangement uses TRBV3-1 and TRBJ2-5; TRBD2 is a possible D gene (5 bases). This CDR3 comprises 15 residues. The ends were cut back, 1 base at V and 5 bases at J, with 14 bases in the middle. Per germline, CDR1 LGHDT and CDR2 YNNKEL (reference sequence). CDR3 in amino acids: CASSQGTFLVETQYF. CDR3 sequence (DNA): TGTGCCAGCAGCCAAGGGACTTTTCTGGTGGAGACCCAGTACTTC.

This clonotype was counted a few times. The chain is built from TRBV20-1 and TRBJ2-1; no reliable D call. Trimming cost V 6 bases and J 6 bases, with 6 bases left between them. CDR3 size: 10 residues. CDR1 is DFQATT and CDR2 is SNEGSKA in the germline V gene (reference sequence). The CDR3 loop is CSAQGNEQFF. The CDR3 coding sequence is TGCAGTGCGCAAGGCAATGAGCAGTTCTTC.

The chain has TRBV5-1 and TRBJ2-3; D is unclear. Germline V gene data show CDR1 as SGHRS and CDR2 as YFSETQ. The V gene lost 4 bases and the J gene lost 5 bases, with 8 bases spanning the gap. CDR3 length equals 12 residues. Here the CDR3 reads CASSAFQDTQYF. The CDR3 coding sequence is TGCGCCAGCAGCGCCTTCCAAGATACGCAGTATTTT.

The V and J genes are TRBV6-5 and TRBJ1-1, with a possible D match to TRBD1 (5 bases). The germline gives CDR1 MNHEY, CDR2 SVGAGI. CDR3 size: 14 residues. V lost 5 bases, J lost 3 bases, and 13 bases lay in between. CDR3 region: CASSPRRGYTEAFF. The CDR3 region has the DNA TGTGCCAGCAGTCCACGGAGGGGTTACACTGAAGCTTTCTTT.

The rearrangement uses TRBV11-2 and TRBJ1-2; D is uncertain. The CDR3 is made up of 17 amino acids. Germline assignment: CDR1 SGHAT and CDR2 FQNNGV. Trimming shortened V by 5 bases and J by 7 bases, and 26 bases separated the two germline ends. Here the CDR3 reads CASSEQGSPATGGGYTF. CDR3 bases: TGTGCCAGCAGCGAACAAGGTTCACCGGCGACGGGAGGTGGCTACACCTTC.

CDR3 residues: CASRGQLTHEQFF. DNA for the CDR3: TGTGCCAGCAGAGGACAGCTTACTCATGAGCAGTTCTTC. V and J are TRBV7-3 and TRBJ2-1, with D perhaps matching TRBD1 (6 bases). CDR3 size: 13 residues. Germline-derived CDR1 and CDR2 are SGHTA and FQGTGA. V was shortened by 6 bases and J by 8 bases, with 14 bases between the two germline ends. Full variable domain (rest looked up from reference TRBV7-3 and TRBJ2-1): GAGVSQTPSNKVTEKGKYVELRCDPISGHTALYWYRQSLGQGPEFLIYFQGTGAADDSGLPNDRFFAVRPEGSVSTLKIQRTERGDSAVYLCASRGQLTHEQFFGPGTRLTVL.

This rearrangement joins TRBV6-6 to TRBJ1-2; a weak D match, TRBD1 (5 bases). This CDR3 is built from 14 residues. The V end lost 8 bases, the J end lost 1 base, and 14 bases lay between the germline ends. Per the germline V gene, CDR1 is MNHNY and CDR2 is SVGAGI (reference sequence). CDR3 sequence: CASAPQGRNYGYTF. For the CDR3, the DNA is TGTGCCAGCGCACCGCAGGGACGTAACTATGGCTACACCTTC.

The chain links TRBV29-1 to TRBJ2-1; TRBD2 matches 9 bases. CDR3 length: 15 residues. Looked up from germline, CDR1 is SQVTM and CDR2 is ANQGSEA. V dropped 0 bases and J dropped 7; count of bases not matched to a gene: 7. The CDR3, as DNA: TGCAGCGTTGAAGATCGAGCGGGAGGCTGGAATGAGCAGTTCTTC. Translated: CSVEDRAGGWNEQFF.

This chain links TRBV7-3 with TRBJ2-3; the match to TRBD2 covers 9 bases. The CDR3 totals 17 residues. V trimming: 1 base; J trimming: 3 bases; junction bases outside the gene matches: 8. Germline V gene lookup returns CDR1 SGHTA and CDR2 FQGTGA. DNA for the CDR3: TGTGCCAGCAGCTTAAGGAGGGGTAGCGGGAGAACAGATACGCAGTATTTT. Protein: CASSLRRGSGRTDTQYF.

The chain uses TRBV11-3 and TRBJ1-2; perhaps TRBD1 as D (5 bases). This CDR3 has 15 amino acids. CDR1 and CDR2 from the germline V gene are SGHNT and YENEEA. The V gene lost 3 bases and the J gene lost 2 bases, with 13 bases spanning the gap. CDR3 coding DNA: TGTGCCAGCAGCTTGTACAGGAACTACAACTATGGCTACACCTTC. The encoded protein is CASSLYRNYNYGYTF.

The chain uses TRBV6-5 and TRBJ2-7; D remains unclear. The CDR3 is 12 amino acids. Trimming took off 0 bases at V and 5 bases at J, with 5 bases between the two ends. Germline V gene sequence: CDR1 MNHEY, CDR2 SVGAGI. The CDR3 DNA sequence: TGTGCCAGCAGTTACTCGAGGCACGAGCAGTACTTC. Amino acid sequence: CASSYSRHEQYF.